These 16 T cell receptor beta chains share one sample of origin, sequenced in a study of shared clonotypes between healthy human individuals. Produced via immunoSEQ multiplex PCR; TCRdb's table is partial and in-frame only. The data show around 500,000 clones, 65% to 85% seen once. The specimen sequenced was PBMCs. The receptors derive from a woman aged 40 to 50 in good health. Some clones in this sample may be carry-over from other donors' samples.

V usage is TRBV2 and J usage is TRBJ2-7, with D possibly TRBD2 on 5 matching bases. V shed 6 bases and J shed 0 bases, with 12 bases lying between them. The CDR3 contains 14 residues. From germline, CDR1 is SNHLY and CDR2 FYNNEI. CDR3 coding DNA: TGTGCCAGCAGGAAAGCGGATACCTCCTACGAGCAGTACTTC. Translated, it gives CASRKADTSYEQYF.

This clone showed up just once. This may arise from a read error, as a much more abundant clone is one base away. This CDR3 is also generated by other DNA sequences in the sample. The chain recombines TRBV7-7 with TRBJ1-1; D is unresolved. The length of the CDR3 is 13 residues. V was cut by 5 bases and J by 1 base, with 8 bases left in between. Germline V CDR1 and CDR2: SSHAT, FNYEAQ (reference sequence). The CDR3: CASSPGPNTEAFF. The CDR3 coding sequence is TGTGCCAGCAGCCCCGGACCGAACACTGAAGCTTTCTTT.

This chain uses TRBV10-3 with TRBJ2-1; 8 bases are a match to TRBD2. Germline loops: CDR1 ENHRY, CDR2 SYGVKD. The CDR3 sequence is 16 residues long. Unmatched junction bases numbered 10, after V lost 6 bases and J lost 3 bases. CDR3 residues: CAISLQAGANYNEQFF. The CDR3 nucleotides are TGTGCCATCAGCCTCCAAGCGGGAGCAAACTACAATGAGCAGTTCTTC.

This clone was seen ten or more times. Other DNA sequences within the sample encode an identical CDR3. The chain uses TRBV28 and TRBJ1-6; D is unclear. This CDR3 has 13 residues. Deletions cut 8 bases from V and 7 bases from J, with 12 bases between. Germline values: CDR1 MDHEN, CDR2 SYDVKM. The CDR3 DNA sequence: TGTGCCAGCCGGGTGTTAAGGAATTCACCCCTCCACTTT. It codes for CASRVLRNSPLHF. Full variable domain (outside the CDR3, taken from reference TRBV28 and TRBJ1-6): DVKVTQSSRYLVKRTGEKVFLECVQDMDHENMFWYRQDPGLGLRLIYFSYDVKMKEKGDIPEGYSVSREKKERFSLILESASTNQTSMYLCASRVLRNSPLHFGNGTRLTVT.

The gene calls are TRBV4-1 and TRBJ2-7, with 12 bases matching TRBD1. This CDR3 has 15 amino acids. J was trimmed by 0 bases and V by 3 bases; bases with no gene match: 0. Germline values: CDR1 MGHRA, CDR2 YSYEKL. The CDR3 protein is CASSQGQGASYEQYF. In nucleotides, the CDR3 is TGCGCCAGCAGCCAGGGACAGGGGGCCTCCTACGAGCAGTACTTC.

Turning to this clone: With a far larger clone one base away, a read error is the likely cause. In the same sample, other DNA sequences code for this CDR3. CDR3 in amino acids: CASSGEGRETQYF. The CDR3 coding sequence is TGTGCCAGCAGTGGGGAGGGTAGGGAGACCCAGTACTTC. The chain carries TRBV28 and TRBJ2-5; 7 nucleotides match TRBD2. V shed 5 bases, J shed 5 bases, and the junction held 5 bases outside the gene matches. The germline V gene has CDR1 MDHEN and CDR2 SYDVKM. The CDR3 spans 13 residues.

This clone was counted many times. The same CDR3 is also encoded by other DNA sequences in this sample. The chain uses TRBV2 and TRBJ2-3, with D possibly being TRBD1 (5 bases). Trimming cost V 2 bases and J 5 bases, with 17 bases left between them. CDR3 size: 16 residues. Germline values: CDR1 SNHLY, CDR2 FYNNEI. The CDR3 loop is CASSERASQQGDTQYF. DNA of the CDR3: TGTGCCAGCAGTGAAAGGGCTTCCCAGCAGGGAGATACGCAGTATTTT.

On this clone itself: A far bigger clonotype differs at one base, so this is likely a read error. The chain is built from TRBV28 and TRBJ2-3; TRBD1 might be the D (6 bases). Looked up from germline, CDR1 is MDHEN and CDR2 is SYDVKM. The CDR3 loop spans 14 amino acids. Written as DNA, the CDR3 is TGTGCCAGCAGTAGGGGGACCATCACATATACGCAGTATTTT. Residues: CASSRGTITYTQYF.

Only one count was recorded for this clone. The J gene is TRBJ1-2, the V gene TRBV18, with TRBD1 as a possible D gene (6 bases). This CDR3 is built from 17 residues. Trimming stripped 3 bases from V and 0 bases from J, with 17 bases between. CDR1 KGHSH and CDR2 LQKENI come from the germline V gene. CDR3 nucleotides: TGTGCCAGCTCACCTCCTCGGCTCGGACAGTCTAACTATGGCTACACCTTC. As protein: CASSPPRLGQSNYGYTF.

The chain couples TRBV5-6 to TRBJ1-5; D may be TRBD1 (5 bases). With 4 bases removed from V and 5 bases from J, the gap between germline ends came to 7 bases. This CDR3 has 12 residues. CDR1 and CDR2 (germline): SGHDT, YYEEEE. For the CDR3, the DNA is TGTGCCAGCAGCAAGACAGATCAGCCCCAGCATTTT. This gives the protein CASSKTDQPQHF.

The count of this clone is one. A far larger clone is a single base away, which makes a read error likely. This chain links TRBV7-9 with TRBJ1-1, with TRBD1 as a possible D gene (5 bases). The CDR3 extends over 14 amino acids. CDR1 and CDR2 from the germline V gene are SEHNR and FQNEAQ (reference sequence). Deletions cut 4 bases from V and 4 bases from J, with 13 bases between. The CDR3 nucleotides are TGTGCCAGCAGCTATTACAGGAGCATCACTGAAGCTTTCTTT. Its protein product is CASSYYRSITEAFF.

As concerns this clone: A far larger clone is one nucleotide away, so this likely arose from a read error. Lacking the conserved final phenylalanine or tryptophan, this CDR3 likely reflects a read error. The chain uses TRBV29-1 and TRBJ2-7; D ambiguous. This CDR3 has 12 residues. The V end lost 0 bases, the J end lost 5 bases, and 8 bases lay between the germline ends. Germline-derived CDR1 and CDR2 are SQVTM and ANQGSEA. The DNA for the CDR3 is TGCAGCGTTGAAGATCTTCTCCACGAGCAGTACTCC. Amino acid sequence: CSVEDLLHEQYS.

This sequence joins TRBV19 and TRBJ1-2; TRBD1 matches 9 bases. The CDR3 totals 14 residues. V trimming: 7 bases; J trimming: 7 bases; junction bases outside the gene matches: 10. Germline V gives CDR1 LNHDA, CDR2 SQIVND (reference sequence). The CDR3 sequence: CASNGPDRGGGYTF. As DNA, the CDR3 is TGTGCCAGTAACGGACCGGACAGGGGTGGTGGCTACACCTTC.

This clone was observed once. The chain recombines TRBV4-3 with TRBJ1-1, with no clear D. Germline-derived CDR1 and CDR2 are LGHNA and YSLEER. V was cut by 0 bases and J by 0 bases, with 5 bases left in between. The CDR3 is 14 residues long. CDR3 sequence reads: CASSQDSVNTEAFF. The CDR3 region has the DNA TGCGCCAGCAGCCAAGATTCGGTGAACACTGAAGCTTTCTTT.

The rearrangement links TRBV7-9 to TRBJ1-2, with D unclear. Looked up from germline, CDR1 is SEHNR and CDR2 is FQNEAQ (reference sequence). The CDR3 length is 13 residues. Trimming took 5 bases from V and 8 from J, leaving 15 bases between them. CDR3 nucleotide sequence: TGTGCCAGCAGCCCTAGTCGCGTAGAGGGCTACACCTTC. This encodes CASSPSRVEGYTF.

The CDR3 reads CASSPRTGYYTF. DNA of the CDR3: TGTGCCAGCAGCCCCCGGACCGGTTACTACACCTTC. The genes are TRBV6-5 and TRBJ1-2; D unresolved. Germline loops: CDR1 MNHEY, CDR2 SVGAGI. V dropped 6 bases and J dropped 10 bases, with 15 bases sitting between them. This CDR3 is 12 amino acids long.